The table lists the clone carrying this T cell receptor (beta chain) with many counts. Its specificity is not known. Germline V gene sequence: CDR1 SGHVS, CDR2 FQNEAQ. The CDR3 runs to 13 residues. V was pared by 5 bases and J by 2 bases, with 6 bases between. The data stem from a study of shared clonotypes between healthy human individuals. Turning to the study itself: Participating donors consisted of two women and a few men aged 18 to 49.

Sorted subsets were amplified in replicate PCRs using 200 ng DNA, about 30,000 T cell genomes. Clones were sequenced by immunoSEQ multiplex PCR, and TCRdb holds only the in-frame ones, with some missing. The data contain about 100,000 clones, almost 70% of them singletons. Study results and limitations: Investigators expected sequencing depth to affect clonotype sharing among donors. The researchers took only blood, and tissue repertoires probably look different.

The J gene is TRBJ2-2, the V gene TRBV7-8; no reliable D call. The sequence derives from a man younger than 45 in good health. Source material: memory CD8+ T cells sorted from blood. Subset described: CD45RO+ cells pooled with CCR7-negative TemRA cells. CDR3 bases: TGTGCCAGCAGCACCTATAACACCGGGGAGCTGTTTTTT. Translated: CASSTYNTGELFF. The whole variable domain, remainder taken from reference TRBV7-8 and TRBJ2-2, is GAGVSQSPRYKVAKRGQDVALRCDPISGHVSLFWYQQALGQGPEFLTYFQNEAQLDKSGLPSDRFFAERPEGSVSTLKIQRTQQEDSAVYLCASSTYNTGELFFGEGSRLTVL.